This entry concerns a single T cell receptor beta chain. The antigen it binds to is not known. No base-level quality is on record; no much larger clone is a single base apart. TCRbeta CDR3 regions were amplified from genomic DNA using the immunoSEQ Assay, a bias-controlled multiplex PCR. In the authors' own workflow: The number of nucleated cells in each sample was estimated from the amplification of reference gene primers within the assay. To quantify the absolute abundance of each unique TCRbeta CDR3 rearrangement, sequence reads were collapsed and filtered. For each sample, productive Simpson clonality was calculated by taking the square root of Simpson's diversity index across productive rearrangements. Held by TCRdb, this immuneACCESS table contains in-frame sequences only and omits some clones. Under half of the omission traces to an unresolved V gene where checked; the cause of the rest is unknown. The V and J calls and clone size are taken from that table; D and trimming were inferred from the DNA. The table for this sample lists just over 95,000 clones; about 83% of them were counted only once. The top ten hold 15% of the sample.

The data are from a study of blood T cell repertoires in COVID-19 (dated by TCRdb to 2018 to 2020). About the investigation overall: Samples covering the acute and convalescent phases of COVID-19 were provided by collaborators in the United States, Italy and Spain. Samples were obtained from the ongoing ImmuneRACE study (first 160 participants) and from about 1,300 subjects provided by 6 global collaborators. The repertoires were made available in a free public database intended to serve as a resource for research on the immune response to SARS-CoV-2. The dataset comprised deeply sampled blood TCRbeta repertoires from subjects exposed to, actively infected with, or recovered from COVID-19. The material from the prospective study consisted of cDNA or gDNA derived from T cells, B-cell-depleted T cells, or PBMCs. A de-identified subject ID, COVID-19 status, age in years and sex were almost always included in the sample metadata. Where available, HLA class I and class II types were taken from metadata supplied by the sample provider and were not determined by assay-based typing. Study-wide findings and limitations: The quantity of clinical and demographic metadata differed by source and by participant and was supplied without curation.

The junction carries 8 bases between V and J, which are trimmed by 0 bases and 2 bases respectively. CDR1 and CDR2, per the germline V gene, are SGDLS and YYNGEE. The CDR3 holds 15 amino acids from the cysteine to the phenylalanine. Of all the DNA, just the CDR3 is kept, 45 bases in frame from base 1. The collaborating institutions used their own protocols to collect whole blood in K2EDTA tubes. For TCRbeta analysis, collaborator samples were shipped as frozen whole blood, as isolated PBMCs, or as DNA extracted from either sample type. The sequence is built from TRBV9 and TRBJ2-2; TRBD2 is a weak D gene call, 5 bases matching. The TCR sequence derives from a human donor in a cohort sampled during active COVID-19. Sequencing used peripheral blood. The CDR3: CASSVEDLNTGELFF. The nucleotides are TGTGCCAGCAGCGTAGAGGACTTAAACACCGGGGAGCTGTTTTTT.